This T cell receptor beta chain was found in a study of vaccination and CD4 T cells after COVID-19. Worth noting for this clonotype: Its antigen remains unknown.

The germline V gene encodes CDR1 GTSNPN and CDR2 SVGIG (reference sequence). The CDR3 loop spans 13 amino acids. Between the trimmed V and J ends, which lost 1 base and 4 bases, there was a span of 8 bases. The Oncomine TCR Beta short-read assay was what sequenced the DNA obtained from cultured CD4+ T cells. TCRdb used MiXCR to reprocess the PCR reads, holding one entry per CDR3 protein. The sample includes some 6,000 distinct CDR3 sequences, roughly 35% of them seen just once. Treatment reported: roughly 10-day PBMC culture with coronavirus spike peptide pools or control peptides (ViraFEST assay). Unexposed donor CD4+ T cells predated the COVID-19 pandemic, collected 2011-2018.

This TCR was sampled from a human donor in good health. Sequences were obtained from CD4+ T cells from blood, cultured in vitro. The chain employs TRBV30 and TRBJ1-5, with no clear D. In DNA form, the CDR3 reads TGTGCCTGGAGTGAGGGCGGGAATCAGCCCCAGCATTTT. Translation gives CAWSEGGNQPQHF.